Shown below are 28 T cell receptor beta chains from a single sample sequenced in a study of CD8 T cells in ankylosing spondylitis. No antigen has been identified for these receptors. MiXCR, applied by TCRdb to the 5' RACE reads, yields one record per CDR3 protein. The sample has more than 650,000 distinct CDR3 sequences, approximately 12% seen once. Overall study findings and caveats: A TCR beta motif of several highly homologous variants appeared characteristic of ankylosing spondylitis blood.

What was sequenced was blood, either unsorted or a sorted T cell fraction (not recorded which). These receptors were collected from a male donor with ankylosing spondylitis.

The sample holds many counts of this clonotype. V gene TRBV7-2 combines with J gene TRBJ2-7; D possibly corresponds to TRBD1 (6 bases). The V end was cut by 4 bases, the J end by 4 bases, with 11 bases between. Germline values: CDR1 SGHTA, CDR2 FQGNSA. This CDR3 spans 13 amino acids. CDR3 loop: CASSSATGYEQYF. The CDR3 coding sequence is TGTGCCAGCAGCTCGGCCACAGGGTACGAGCAGTACTTC. The whole variable domain, filled in from reference TRBV7-2 and TRBJ2-7, reads GAGVSQSPSNKVTEKGKDVELRCDPISGHTALYWYRQSLGQGLEFLIYFQGNSAPDKSGLPSDRFSAERTGGSVSTLTIQRTQQEDSAVYLCASSSATGYEQYFGPGTRLTVT.

The CDR3 nucleotides read TGTGCCAGCAGCGTAGGCGCGGCTAGCGGGGGGGAAGAGACCCAGTACTTC. Residues: CASSVGAASGGEETQYF. V gene TRBV9 combines with J gene TRBJ2-5; TRBD2 matches 12 bases. This CDR3 region has 17 residues. Germline CDR1 reads SGDLS; CDR2 reads YYNGEE. Losses at the gene ends were 0 bases for V and 3 bases for J; bases not matched to a gene: 6.

This clonotype was seen only a few times. The chain carries TRBV20-1 and TRBJ2-1, with 10 bases fitting TRBD2. The CDR3 covers 16 residues. V lost 0 bases, J lost 7 bases, and 9 bases stayed unmatched. CDR1 and CDR2 from the germline V gene are DFQATT and SNEGSKA (reference sequence). CDR3 sequence (DNA): TGCAGTGCTAGAGATGGGGCTAGCGGGAGCGGGAATGAGCAGTTCTTC. Its protein product is CSARDGASGSGNEQFF.

The gene calls are TRBV20-1 and TRBJ2-5; the D is unclear. The CDR3 length is 12 residues. Germline V CDR1 and CDR2: DFQATT, SNEGSKA (reference sequence). The V and J ends lost 4 bases and 5 bases respectively, with 11 bases between them. CDR3 amino acids: CSAIGQMETQYF. CDR3 sequence (DNA): TGCAGTGCTATCGGGCAGATGGAGACCCAGTACTTC.

In this sample, this clonotype turned up a few times. This chain uses TRBV9 with TRBJ1-2; 12 nucleotides align to TRBD1. CDR1 is SGDLS, CDR2 YYNGEE, per germline. V lost 5 bases, J lost 7 bases, and 9 bases stayed unmatched. The CDR3 extends over 15 amino acids. The DNA for the CDR3 is TGTGCCAGCAGAGCCACGGGACAGGGGGCGGTTGGCTACACCTTC. This gives the protein CASRATGQGAVGYTF.

This clonotype was detected ten times or more. The rearrangement links TRBV29-1 to TRBJ1-2; 7 bases are a match to TRBD1. Per germline, CDR1 SQVTM and CDR2 ANQGSEA. Trimming cost V 4 bases and J 3 bases; bases outside gene matches: 2. The CDR3 has 12 amino acids. CDR3 region: CSVGQGDYGYTF. CDR3 nucleotides: TGCAGCGTTGGACAGGGAGACTATGGCTACACCTTC.

Details on this clonotype: The junction departs from the called germline gene at one end, perhaps through a read error. The genes are TRBV20-1 and TRBJ2-3, with a possible D match to TRBD1 (6 bases). Germline V gene data show CDR1 as DFQATT and CDR2 as SNEGSKA (reference sequence). CDR3 size: 12 residues. CDR3 loop: CSASHRENTKYF. The CDR3 nucleotides read TGCAGTGCTAGCCACAGGGAGAATACGAAGTATTTT.

The CDR3 loop reads CSAMTGKFAEAFF. CDR3 in DNA: TGCAGTGCTATGACAGGGAAGTTCGCTGAAGCTTTCTTT. V usage is TRBV20-1 and J usage is TRBJ1-1; TRBD1 matches 7 bases. Germline V gene sequence: CDR1 DFQATT, CDR2 SNEGSKA (reference sequence). CDR3 length: 13 amino acids. Trimming cost V 4 bases and J 6 bases; bases outside gene matches: 8.

V is TRBV30 and J is TRBJ1-1; TRBD1 might be the D (5 bases). The germline gives CDR1 GTSNPN, CDR2 SVGIG (reference sequence). The CDR3 runs 13 residues. The V end was cut by 5 bases, the J end by 1 base, with 11 bases between. This chain's CDR3 is CAWQTASNTEAFF. The CDR3 coding sequence is TGTGCCTGGCAGACAGCATCGAACACTGAAGCTTTCTTT.

This clonotype was seen more than once but under ten times. The chain recombines TRBV9 with TRBJ2-3; D may be TRBD2 (6 bases). The V end was cut by 5 bases, the J end by 3 bases, with 13 bases between. The CDR3 runs to 14 residues. The germline CDR1 and CDR2 sequences are SGDLS and YYNGEE. This chain's CDR3 is CASSPDAGTDTQYF. In nucleotides, the CDR3 is TGTGCCAGCAGTCCCGACGCGGGGACAGATACGCAGTATTTT.

This clonotype was observed a few times. The gene calls are TRBV10-3 and TRBJ2-7; D may be TRBD2 (5 bases). The CDR3 runs to 14 residues. Per germline, CDR1 ENHRY and CDR2 SYGVKD. Trimming stripped 8 bases from V and 4 bases from J, with 18 bases between. The CDR3 protein is CAILPTGGPYEQYF. The DNA for the CDR3 is TGTGCCATCTTACCCACTGGAGGTCCTTACGAGCAGTACTTC.

This clonotype was recorded a few times. This chain uses TRBV20-1 with TRBJ1-5; D uncertain. CDR3 length: 13 residues. Germline CDR1 is DFQATT and CDR2 is SNEGSKA (reference sequence). Trimming cost V 3 bases and J 0 bases, with 6 bases left between them. The CDR3 sequence: CSASSLSNQPQHF. CDR3 in DNA: TGCAGTGCTAGCAGTCTTAGCAATCAGCCCCAGCATTTT.

The chain is built from TRBV7-2 and TRBJ2-7; D unclear. Germline V gives CDR1 SGHTA, CDR2 FQGNSA. Trimming removed 1 base at V and 6 bases at J, with 13 bases between. The CDR3 runs to 14 residues. Here the CDR3 reads CASSLEVTSSEQYF. DNA for the CDR3: TGTGCCAGCAGCTTAGAGGTAACGAGTAGCGAGCAGTACTTC.

This clonotype was seen more than once but under ten times. This chain links TRBV5-1 with TRBJ2-5; TRBD2 might be the D (5 bases). Per the germline V gene, CDR1 is SGHRS and CDR2 is YFSETQ. Trimming removed 6 bases at V and 2 bases at J, with 14 bases between. The CDR3 extends over 14 amino acids. The CDR3 nucleotides read TGCGCCAGCACCTCGGGGTTCGTTCAAGAGACCCAGTACTTC. This translates into CASTSGFVQETQYF.

The gene calls are TRBV10-2 and TRBJ2-5; D call uncertain. V was pared by 2 bases and J by 4 bases, with 8 bases between. CDR3 length: 13 residues. Germline CDR1 is WSHSY and CDR2 is SAAADI. CDR3 in amino acids: CASSEDTRETQYF. CDR3 nucleotides: TGCGCCAGCAGTGAGGACACGAGAGAGACCCAGTACTTC.

This clonotype has ten or more counts. V gene TRBV29-1 combines with J gene TRBJ2-7; D is unresolved. The ends were cut back, 4 bases at V and 1 base at J, with 14 bases in the middle. This CDR3 is built from 14 residues. Germline V gives CDR1 SQVTM, CDR2 ANQGSEA. The CDR3 DNA sequence: TGCAGCGTTGGTAACAGTTTTTTTTCCTACGAGCAGTACTTC. Translated, it gives CSVGNSFFSYEQYF.

This clonotype was seen repeatedly, ten times or more. The chain employs TRBV6-2 or TRBV6-3 and TRBJ1-5; D perhaps matches TRBD1 (6 bases). Trimming stripped 6 bases from V and 4 bases from J, with 7 bases between. The CDR3 contains 12 residues. The germline gives CDR1 MNHEY, CDR2 SVGEGT. DNA of the CDR3: TGTGCCAGCAGAAGGGGGAATCAGCCCCAGCATTTT. Translation gives CASRRGNQPQHF.

This clonotype was seen once. One junction end disagrees with the germline gene, perhaps due to a read error. This chain uses TRBV30 with TRBJ1-1; maybe TRBD1 (5 bases). CDR1 and CDR2 from the germline V gene are GTSNPN and SVGIG (reference sequence). The CDR3 has 14 amino acids. The CDR3 DNA is TGTGACTGGAGGGATCAGGGTTCGAACACTGAAGCTTTCTTT. It is translated as CDWRDQGSNTEAFF.

The table lists this clonotype with a few counts. The chain links TRBV4-1 to TRBJ2-5, with TRBD1 identical over 8 bases. From germline, CDR1 is MGHRA and CDR2 YSYEKL. The trim removed 4 bases at V and 5 bases at J, leaving 6 bases unmatched. CDR3 length: 14 residues. The CDR3 here is CASSRRTGTETQYF. CDR3 bases: TGCGCCAGCAGCCGACGGACAGGGACGGAGACCCAGTACTTC.

In this sample, this clonotype turned up many times. The V gene is TRBV28, the J gene TRBJ1-6; TRBD1 agrees at 7 bases. With V trimmed by 2 bases and J by 10 bases, 8 bases remained unmatched. This CDR3 has 15 amino acids. CDR1 MDHEN and CDR2 SYDVKM come from the germline V gene. CDR3 nucleotides: TGTGCCAGCAGTTTACTGGGCAGGGGGGAGTCACCCCTCCACTTT. Protein product: CASSLLGRGESPLHF.

The table lists this clonotype with a few counts. The rearrangement joins TRBV5-1 to TRBJ1-1; D unresolved. The CDR3 consists of 14 residues. V lost 0 bases, J lost 1 base, and 7 bases lay in between. Germline CDR1 and CDR2: SGHRS and YFSETQ. CDR3 DNA: TGCGCCAGCAGCTTGGTGAAGGGGAACACTGAAGCTTTCTTT. Its protein product is CASSLVKGNTEAFF.

This chain uses TRBV2 with TRBJ2-7, with 8 nucleotides matching TRBD2. Germline V gene lookup returns CDR1 SNHLY and CDR2 FYNNEI. The V gene end was trimmed by 5 bases and the J gene end by 4 bases; junction bases not matched to a gene: 7. This CDR3 has 14 amino acids. CDR3: CASSIAGLGYEQYF. The CDR3 DNA follows: TGTGCCAGCAGTATTGCGGGACTAGGATACGAGCAGTACTTC.

In this sample, this clonotype turned up a few times. The chain employs TRBV6-1 and TRBJ1-5; D remains unclear. The germline V gene encodes CDR1 MNHNS and CDR2 SASEGT. Trimming took 6 bases from V and 4 from J, leaving 4 bases between them. The CDR3 consists of 11 residues. This chain's CDR3 is CASRTNQPQHF. The CDR3 nucleotides read TGTGCCAGCAGAACTAATCAGCCCCAGCATTTT.

The gene calls are TRBV7-2 and TRBJ1-2; 7 nucleotides align to TRBD1. V lost 4 bases to trimming and J lost 7 bases; unmatched junction nucleotides: 15. Germline V gene data show CDR1 as SGHTA and CDR2 as FQGNSA. The CDR3 is made up of 16 amino acids. CDR3 sequence: CASSSQGGRGSAGYTF. In DNA, the CDR3 is TGTGCCAGCAGCTCACAAGGAGGCAGGGGGTCTGCTGGCTACACCTTC.

This clonotype was picked up many times. The V gene is TRBV11-2, the J gene TRBJ2-1; 7 bases fit TRBD2. This CDR3 contains 14 residues. J lost 8 bases, V lost 4 bases, and 8 bases had no gene match. Germline V gene data show CDR1 as SGHAT and CDR2 as FQNNGV. CDR3 amino acids: CASSSRTSKDEQFF. The DNA for the CDR3 is TGTGCCAGCAGCTCGAGGACTAGTAAGGATGAGCAGTTCTTC. The full variable domain, its missing parts supplied by reference TRBV11-2 and TRBJ2-1, is EAGVAQSPRYKIIEKRQSVAFWCNPISGHATLYWYQQILGQGPKLLIQFQNNGVVDDSQLPKDRFSAERLKGVDSTLKIQPAKLEDSAVYLCASSSRTSKDEQFFGPGTRLTVL.

This clonotype was seen a handful of times. The chain links TRBV20-1 to TRBJ1-6, with a tentative D call TRBD1 (5 bases). The germline V gene encodes CDR1 DFQATT and CDR2 SNEGSKA (reference sequence). The ends were cut back, 5 bases at V and 4 bases at J, with 12 bases in the middle. This CDR3 has 14 residues. CDR3 sequence reads: CSALDSTYNSPLHF. In DNA, the CDR3 is TGCAGTGCTCTAGACAGTACTTATAATTCACCCCTCCACTTT.

As for this clonotype: Possible read error: a much larger clone is one base away. The chain recombines TRBV29-1 with TRBJ2-7; possible D gene TRBD1, 6 bases. Germline V CDR1 and CDR2: SQVTM, ANQGSEA. CDR3 length: 12 amino acids. V was clipped by 5 bases and J by 2 bases, with 10 bases between them. CDR3 bases: TGCAGCGTTAATACAGGGACCTACGAGCAGTACTTC. Its protein product is CSVNTGTYEQYF.

V gene TRBV7-9 combines with J gene TRBJ1-1; D may be TRBD1 (5 bases). This CDR3 spans 14 amino acids. Trimming stripped 3 bases from V and 7 bases from J, with 15 bases between. Germline CDR1 and CDR2: SEHNR and FQNEAQ (reference sequence). The CDR3 sequence: CASSLTGGGGEAFF. As DNA, the CDR3 is TGTGCCAGCAGCTTGACCGGCGGGGGGGGTGAAGCTTTCTTT.